This T cell receptor beta chain was identified during a study of cytomegalovirus exposure and HLA in healthy donors. Germline V CDR1 and CDR2: SSHAT, FNYEAQ (reference sequence). V gave up 1 base and J gave up 4 bases; unmatched junction bases: 6. The CDR3 is 15 amino acids. Healthy bone marrow donors made up the donors. In the PCR, 60 Vbeta and 13 Jbeta primers were used. Produced via immunoSEQ multiplex PCR; TCRdb's table is partial and in-frame only. The sample lists 150,000 to 200,000 clones, roughly 80% occurring once. Material for sequencing was PBMCs. The TCR was taken from a woman in her thirties or forties in good health and CMV-seronegative. V and J are TRBV7-7 and TRBJ2-5; 7 positions match TRBD1. The CDR3: CASSLGETGLETQYF. CDR3 nucleotides: TGTGCCAGCAGCTTAGGGGAGACAGGGCTAGAGACCCAGTACTTC.